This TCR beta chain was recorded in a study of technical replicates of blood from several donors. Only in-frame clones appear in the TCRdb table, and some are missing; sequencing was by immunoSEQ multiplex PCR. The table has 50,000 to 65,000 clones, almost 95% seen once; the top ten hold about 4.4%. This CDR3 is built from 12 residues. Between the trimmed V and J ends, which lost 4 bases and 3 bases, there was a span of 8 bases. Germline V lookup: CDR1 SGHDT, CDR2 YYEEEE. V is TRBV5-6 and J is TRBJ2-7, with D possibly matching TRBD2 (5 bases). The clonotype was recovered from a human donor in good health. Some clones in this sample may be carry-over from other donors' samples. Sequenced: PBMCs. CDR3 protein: CASSPGYYEQYF. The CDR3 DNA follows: TGTGCCAGCAGCCCGGGGTACTACGAGCAGTACTTC. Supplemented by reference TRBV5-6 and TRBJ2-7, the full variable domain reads DAGVTQSPTHLIKTRGQQVTLRCSPKSGHDTVSWYQQALGQGPQFIFQYYEEEERQRGNFPDRFSGHQFPNYSSELNVNALLLGDSALYLCASSPGYYEQYFGPGTRLTVT.